The 25 T cell receptor beta chains listed next were all sequenced from one sample in a study of T-cell reconstitution after alpha-beta-depleted transplantation in children. Preparing the TCRbeta library involved the use of unique molecular identifiers. TCRdb passed the PCR reads through MiXCR, listing each CDR3 protein once. Among 170,000 or so distinct CDR3 sequences listed, 6% to 7% were seen once. This sample comprised PBMCs from the stem cell graft donor, obtained from the stem cell graft. The receptor source for this set is a human donor who donated a stem cell graft to a child with Wiskott-Aldrich syndrome.

This clonotype was counted ten times or more. The chain couples TRBV20-1 to TRBJ1-2; D unresolved. Germline V gene lookup returns CDR1 DFQATT and CDR2 SNEGSKA (reference sequence). The V and J ends lost 3 bases and 1 base respectively, with 9 bases between them. CDR3 length: 13 residues. The CDR3: CSARSRVNYGYTF. CDR3 DNA sequence: TGCAGTGCTAGGAGTCGGGTTAACTATGGCTACACCTTC.

This clonotype appeared many times. V and J are TRBV20-1 and TRBJ2-7; weak D call: TRBD2 (6 bases). Germline V gene lookup returns CDR1 DFQATT and CDR2 SNEGSKA (reference sequence). The CDR3 runs 13 residues. V lost 6 bases, J lost 0 bases, and 12 bases lay in between. CDR3 DNA: TGCAGTGCCAGGCTCGGGAGCTCCTACGAGCAGTACTTC. It is translated as CSARLGSSYEQYF.

This clonotype occurred a few times. The V and J genes are TRBV18 and TRBJ1-5; D is ambiguous. Germline CDR1 is KGHSH and CDR2 is LQKENI. The V end was cut by 2 bases, the J end by 2 bases, with 13 bases between. The CDR3 length is 16 residues. CDR3 coding DNA: TGTGCCAGCTCACCAGGGTTCGGTAGCGGCAATCAGCCCCAGCATTTT. Residues: CASSPGFGSGNQPQHF.

This clonotype appeared many times. The rearrangement joins TRBV7-9 to TRBJ2-1; D may be TRBD1 (6 bases). This CDR3 region has 13 residues. Per the germline V gene, CDR1 is SEHNR and CDR2 is FQNEAQ (reference sequence). Trimming pared 6 bases from V and 6 bases from J, leaving 12 bases between. The CDR3 nucleotides read TGTGCCAGCAGACCACAGGGAATCAATGAGCAGTTCTTC. It translates to CASRPQGINEQFF.

The rearrangement links TRBV5-1 to TRBJ2-5; 9 bases match TRBD1. From germline, CDR1 is SGHRS and CDR2 YFSETQ. The CDR3 loop spans 16 amino acids. V dropped 4 bases and J dropped 4; count of bases not matched to a gene: 11. The CDR3 coding sequence is TGCGCCAGCAGCCCCCCGTCGACAGGGGGTGGAGAGACCCAGTACTTC. It encodes CASSPPSTGGGETQYF.

The V gene is TRBV24-1, the J gene TRBJ2-3; D possibly corresponds to TRBD1 (5 bases). CDR3 length equals 15 residues. Germline V gene data show CDR1 as KGHDR and CDR2 as SFDVKD. V was trimmed by 4 bases and J by 3 bases, leaving 13 bases between them. The CDR3 region has the DNA TGTGCCACCAGTGACCCCCCGGACAATACAGATACGCAGTATTTT. Its protein product is CATSDPPDNTDTQYF.

This clonotype was observed many times. The V call is TRBV18, the J call TRBJ2-7; no clear D gene. CDR1 is KGHSH and CDR2 is LQKENI in the germline V gene. This CDR3 has 13 residues. V was shortened by 6 bases and J by 1 base, with 10 bases between the two germline ends. CDR3 sequence reads: CASSSGRSYEQYF. CDR3 bases: TGTGCCAGCTCCAGTGGCCGATCCTACGAGCAGTACTTC.

This clonotype was seen many times. V and J are TRBV2 and TRBJ2-2; 11 bases are shared with TRBD2. Germline V gene sequence: CDR1 SNHLY, CDR2 FYNNEI. This CDR3 comprises 18 residues. Trimming cost V 10 bases and J 0 bases; bases outside gene matches: 13. This CDR3 reads CATRLPSGGPTNTGELFF. The DNA of the CDR3 is TGTGCCACCCGTTTGCCTAGCGGGGGGCCGACGAACACCGGGGAGCTGTTTTTT. Based on the CDR3 plus reference TRBV2 and TRBJ2-2, the full variable domain is EPEVTQTPSHQVTQMGQEVILRCVPISNHLYFYWYRQILGQKVEFLVSFYNNEISEKSEIFDDQFSVERPDGSNFTLKIRSTKLEDSAMYFCATRLPSGGPTNTGELFFGEGSRLTVL.

In its sample, this clonotype was seen many times. V usage is TRBV20-1 and J usage is TRBJ1-4, with 7 nucleotides matching TRBD1. The CDR3 has 12 residues. Germline V gives CDR1 DFQATT, CDR2 SNEGSKA (reference sequence). Trimming at V came to 1 base and at J to 12 bases, leaving 5 bases not matched to a gene. The CDR3 region has the DNA TGCAGTGCTAGAGCGACAGGGAGGGAACTGTTTTTT. It encodes CSARATGRELFF.

The sample holds many counts of this clonotype. The J gene is TRBJ2-7, the V gene TRBV3-1, with D unclear. V lost 0 bases and J lost 7, with 7 bases in between. CDR1 is LGHDT and CDR2 is YNNKEL in the germline V gene (reference sequence). The CDR3 spans 12 residues. This CDR3 reads CASSQDRREQYF. As DNA, the CDR3 is TGTGCCAGCAGCCAAGATCGAAGAGAGCAGTACTTC.

This clonotype was counted between two and nine times. This chain connects TRBV4-3 to TRBJ2-3, with 7 bases that match TRBD2. V lost 0 bases, J lost 4 bases, and 4 bases stayed unmatched. CDR3 size: 15 residues. Germline lookup yields CDR1 LGHNA and CDR2 YSLEER. The CDR3 sequence is CASSQDAGVADTQYF. CDR3 nucleotides: TGCGCCAGCAGCCAAGACGCGGGAGTAGCAGATACGCAGTATTTT.

There are a few counts of this clonotype. V usage is TRBV6-4 and J usage is TRBJ1-1; TRBD1 matches 7 bases. J was trimmed by 4 bases and V by 4 bases; bases with no gene match: 6. Germline values: CDR1 MRHNA, CDR2 SNTAGT. This CDR3 has 14 residues. CDR3: CASSASGGITEAFF. In nucleotides, the CDR3 is TGTGCCAGCAGTGCGTCAGGGGGAATCACTGAAGCTTTCTTT.

This clonotype was seen ten or more times. This chain joins TRBV27 and TRBJ1-3, with a possible D match to TRBD1 (6 bases). Germline values: CDR1 MNHEY, CDR2 SMNVEV (reference sequence). V lost 6 bases and J 4 bases, leaving 13 bases between the germline ends. This CDR3 spans 14 amino acids. For the CDR3, the DNA is TGTGCCAGCAGCATCGGGACACCCGGAAACACCATATATTTT. This sequence encodes CASSIGTPGNTIYF.

This clonotype was seen repeatedly, ten times or more. This chain connects TRBV5-5 to TRBJ1-6; 7 bases align to TRBD1. The CDR3 covers 16 residues. The germline V gene has CDR1 SGHKS and CDR2 YYEKEE (reference sequence). V trimming: 3 bases; J trimming: 9 bases; junction bases outside the gene matches: 12. CDR3: CASSWTATGTVSPLHF. The CDR3 DNA sequence: TGTGCCAGCAGCTGGACCGCGACAGGGACGGTTTCACCCCTCCACTTT.

This clonotype has a count of ten or more. This rearrangement joins TRBV13 to TRBJ2-2; TRBD2 aligns across 11 bases. In germline, CDR1 is PRHDT, CDR2 FYEKMQ (reference sequence). This CDR3 region has 17 residues. V shed 5 bases and J 3 bases; nucleotides not matched to a gene: 8. The CDR3 protein is CASSDATSGSDTGELFF. CDR3 nucleotide sequence: TGTGCCAGCAGCGACGCCACTAGCGGGAGCGACACCGGGGAGCTGTTTTTT. The full variable domain, its missing parts supplied by reference TRBV13 and TRBJ2-2, is AAGVIQSPRHLIKEKRETATLKCYPIPRHDTVYWYQQGPGQDPQFLISFYEKMQSDKGSIPDRFSAQQFSDYHSELNMSSLELGDSALYFCASSDATSGSDTGELFFGEGSRLTVL.

Comments on this clonotype: One end of the junction fails to match germline, which may point to a read error. The CDR3 spells CATSDPDRELFF. DNA of the CDR3: TGTGCCACCAGTGACCCGGACAGGGAACTGTTTTTT. The chain couples TRBV24-1 to TRBJ2-2; 8 bases line up with TRBD1. The V gene's germline CDR1 is KGHDR and CDR2 SFDVKD. The CDR3 has 12 amino acids.

There are a few counts of this clonotype. This chain joins TRBV5-1 and TRBJ1-5; unclear D gene. Looked up from germline, CDR1 is SGHRS and CDR2 is YFSETQ. Deletions cut 4 bases from V and 6 bases from J, with 14 bases between. The CDR3 covers 14 residues. The CDR3 protein is CASSGGLEGQPQHF. Here the CDR3 DNA reads TGCGCCAGCAGCGGTGGCCTAGAAGGTCAGCCCCAGCATTTT.

This clonotype has at least ten counts. The chain has TRBV12-3 or TRBV12-4 and TRBJ2-1, with a tentative D call TRBD2 (5 bases). Deletions cut 4 bases from V and 2 bases from J, with 9 bases between. CDR3 length equals 14 residues. In DNA form, the CDR3 reads TGTGCCAGCAGTTGGACTTCCACCTACAATGAGCAGTTCTTC. It specifies CASSWTSTYNEQFF.

The V gene is TRBV30, the J gene TRBJ1-1; tentative D call: TRBD1 (5 bases). Germline V CDR1 and CDR2: GTSNPN, SVGIG (reference sequence). The ends were cut back, 7 bases at V and 5 bases at J, with 17 bases in the middle. The CDR3 spans 13 residues. The CDR3 spells CASYMGGKTEAFF. As DNA, the CDR3 is TGTGCCTCCTATATGGGGGGGAAAACTGAAGCTTTCTTT.

This clonotype was picked up many times. The V and J genes are TRBV5-1 and TRBJ1-6; TRBD1 aligns across 8 bases. Unmatched junction bases numbered 6, after V lost 0 bases and J lost 10 bases. The CDR3 is 15 amino acids. From germline, CDR1 is SGHRS and CDR2 YFSETQ. CDR3 nucleotides: TGCGCCAGCAGCTTGGATACAGGGGGACCATCACCCCTCCACTTT. It is translated as CASSLDTGGPSPLHF.

This clonotype has just a few counts. The chain employs TRBV11-2 and TRBJ2-3; D may be TRBD1 or TRBD2 (5 bases each). Between the trimmed V and J ends, which lost 7 bases and 2 bases, there was a span of 22 bases. The CDR3 extends over 17 amino acids. CDR1 and CDR2 (germline): SGHAT, FQNNGV. The CDR3 loop is CASTQTPEGPYTDTQYF. For the CDR3, the DNA is TGTGCCAGCACCCAAACCCCCGAGGGGCCTTACACAGATACGCAGTATTTT. The full variable domain, with the rest looked up from reference TRBV11-2 and TRBJ2-3, is EAGVAQSPRYKIIEKRQSVAFWCNPISGHATLYWYQQILGQGPKLLIQFQNNGVVDDSQLPKDRFSAERLKGVDSTLKIQPAKLEDSAVYLCASTQTPEGPYTDTQYFGPGTRLTVL.

This clonotype was seen ten or more times. The gene calls are TRBV18 and TRBJ1-1; D possibly corresponds to TRBD1 (5 bases). The CDR3 spans 13 residues. Germline-derived CDR1 and CDR2 are KGHSH and LQKENI. Trimming removed 1 base from V and 6 bases from J, with 9 bases in between. This CDR3 reads CASSPRGDAEAFF. The CDR3 DNA sequence: TGTGCCAGCTCACCACGGGGGGATGCTGAAGCTTTCTTT. The whole variable domain, remainder taken from reference TRBV18 and TRBJ1-1, is NAGVMQNPRHLVRRRGQEARLRCSPMKGHSHVYWYRQLPEEGLKFMVYLQKENIIDESGMPKERFSAEFPKEGPSILRIQQVVRGDSAAYFCASSPRGDAEAFFGQGTRLTVV.

In its sample, this clonotype was seen many times. The chain joins TRBV5-1 to TRBJ2-5; 7 bases map to TRBD2. This CDR3 contains 15 residues. Trimming cost V 4 bases and J 5 bases; bases outside gene matches: 11. The germline gives CDR1 SGHRS, CDR2 YFSETQ. The CDR3 region is CASSLLTGGLETQYF. In DNA form, the CDR3 reads TGCGCCAGCAGCCTCCTAACGGGAGGATTGGAGACCCAGTACTTC.

This clonotype was seen ten or more times. The rearrangement joins TRBV12-3 or TRBV12-4 to TRBJ1-3; D not certain. The CDR3 consists of 13 residues. V lost 5 bases, J lost 3 bases, and 8 bases lay in between. Here the CDR3 reads CASSLDLGNTIYF. DNA for the CDR3: TGTGCCAGCAGTCTGGACCTTGGAAACACCATATATTTT.

This clonotype was picked up many times. As DNA, the CDR3 is TGTGCCATCAGTCCGATAGCGGGAACTGACGAGCAGTACTTC. Translating gives CAISPIAGTDEQYF. This sequence joins TRBV10-3 and TRBJ2-7, with 8 bases aligning to TRBD2. V shed 5 bases, J shed 5 bases, and the junction held 8 bases outside the gene matches. The germline CDR1 and CDR2 sequences are ENHRY and SYGVKD. CDR3 size: 14 residues.